Given below is one T cell receptor (beta chain) in context. Its cognate antigen is unknown. The CDR3 is 13 residues long. V dropped 3 bases and J dropped 12; count of bases not matched to a gene: 9. Germline lookup yields CDR1 MNHEY and CDR2 SMNVEV (reference sequence). Extracted RNA was reverse transcribed into cDNA, the sequencing template. Generated by immunoSEQ multiplex PCR, the TCRdb table keeps only in-frame clones and is missing some. The data hold roughly 140,000 clones, with roughly 82% observed a single time. This sample was taken from a study of CD8+ T cells in alopecia areata. As for treatment: oral pan-JAK inhibitor, 5-10 mg twice daily. Sampling of alopecia areata patients yielded lesional scalp punch biopsies as well as peripheral blood. Findings and limits, study-wide: Although TCR sharing was seen in mice, sharing across patients was less clear, possibly for HLA-related reasons. Baseline CD8+ expansion's link to response remains uncertain, as there was one nonresponder. Persistence of many expanded lesional clones was seen in scalp and blood during tofacitinib.

This TCR derives from a human donor with alopecia areata. The chain has TRBV27 and TRBJ2-5; 8 positions match TRBD1. The source was CD8+ T cells sorted from blood, collected at week 4, from a patient treated with tofacitinib. CDR3 DNA: TGTGCCAGCAGTTTGATTAACGGACAGGGCGAGTACTTC. It translates to CASSLINGQGEYF.